Shown below are 11 T cell receptor beta chains from a single sample sequenced in a study of OX40 agonist ivuxolimab in advanced cancers. Clones were read by immunoSEQ multiplex PCR, and TCRdb kept only the in-frame ones, dropping some. Of 55,000 to 65,000 clones listed, less than 90% are singletons. The sequences come from CD4+ or CD8+ T cells sorted from blood, collected in a trial of the OX40 agonist ivuxolimab. All receptors derive from an adult with an advanced solid tumor such as melanoma, head and neck, liver or kidney cancer.

The V call is TRBV2, the J call TRBJ2-3, with D perhaps matching TRBD2 (5 bases). Trimming shortened V by 7 bases and J by 6 bases, and 17 bases separated the two germline ends. This CDR3 is built from 14 residues. Germline assignment: CDR1 SNHLY and CDR2 FYNNEI. For the CDR3, the DNA is TGTGCCAGCACCGGAGGTGCCCATGGGGATACGCAGTATTTT. It specifies CASTGGAHGDTQYF.

The chain uses TRBV19 and TRBJ1-5; a weak D match, TRBD1 (5 bases). The CDR3 runs to 14 residues. The germline V and J ends were trimmed by 6 bases and 4 bases, with 13 bases remaining between them. Germline V lookup: CDR1 LNHDA, CDR2 SQIVND (reference sequence). The CDR3 sequence is CASSPTGMNQPQHF. The CDR3 DNA reads as TGTGCCAGTAGCCCAACAGGAATGAATCAGCCCCAGCATTTT.

CDR3 in amino acids: CASSLRTGQGNTIYF. For the CDR3, the DNA is TGCGCCAGCAGCCTACGGACAGGGCAAGGAAACACCATATATTTT. The rearrangement uses TRBV4-1 and TRBJ1-3; 8 nucleotides align to TRBD1. The CDR3 has 15 amino acids. V gave up 4 bases and J gave up 4 bases; unmatched junction bases: 6. Germline assignment: CDR1 MGHRA and CDR2 YSYEKL.

This rearrangement joins TRBV4-1 to TRBJ1-3, with TRBD1 matching over 8 bases. The CDR3 length is 15 residues. Germline-derived CDR1 and CDR2 are MGHRA and YSYEKL. With V trimmed by 3 bases and J by 4 bases, 5 bases remained unmatched. The CDR3 region is CASSQAGGTGNTIYF. Written as DNA, the CDR3 is TGCGCCAGCAGCCAGGCAGGGGGCACCGGAAACACCATATATTTT.

This chain joins TRBV18 and TRBJ2-7; D may be TRBD1 or TRBD2 (7 bases each). Trimming left V 4 bases short and J 2 bases short, with 12 bases between. The germline gives CDR1 KGHSH, CDR2 LQKENI. This CDR3 has 14 residues. The CDR3: CASSRPGGAYEQYF. The CDR3 nucleotides read TGTGCCAGCTCACGACCAGGGGGGGCCTACGAGCAGTACTTC.

The rearrangement joins TRBV30 to TRBJ1-2; D is unclear. The V and J ends lost 0 bases and 2 bases respectively, with 4 bases between them. Germline CDR1 reads GTSNPN; CDR2 reads SVGIG (reference sequence). This CDR3 spans 12 amino acids. CDR3 sequence reads: CAWSVENYGYTF. CDR3 coding DNA: TGTGCCTGGAGTGTGGAGAACTATGGCTACACCTTC.

The V gene is TRBV11-3, the J gene TRBJ2-1; the D gene is possibly TRBD1 (5 bases). This CDR3 has 12 amino acids. The V and J ends lost 5 bases and 6 bases respectively, with 8 bases between them. Germline values: CDR1 SGHNT, CDR2 YENEEA. CDR3 in DNA: TGTGCCAGCAGCATAGGGGTCAATGAGCAGTTCTTC. It translates to CASSIGVNEQFF.

V is TRBV4-1 and J is TRBJ1-3; D is possibly TRBD1 (5 bases). Between the trimmed V and J ends, which lost 4 bases and 0 bases, there was a span of 19 bases. The germline gives CDR1 MGHRA, CDR2 YSYEKL. The CDR3 covers 18 residues. CDR3 coding DNA: TGCGCCAGCAGCCGACCGGGACGGGAAAAGCCCTCTGGAAACACCATATATTTT. It codes for CASSRPGREKPSGNTIYF.

This clone has just a few counts. The chain combines TRBV19 with TRBJ1-2; 9 positions match TRBD1. The V and J ends lost 6 bases and 4 bases, in that order; junction bases with no gene match: 0. This CDR3 has 12 residues. Germline loops: CDR1 LNHDA, CDR2 SQIVND (reference sequence). The CDR3 spells CASRQGAYGYTF. The CDR3 coding sequence is TGTGCCAGTAGACAGGGGGCCTATGGCTACACCTTC.

This chain connects TRBV6-6 to TRBJ1-1, with 7 nucleotides matching TRBD1. Per the germline V gene, CDR1 is MNHNY and CDR2 is SVGAGI (reference sequence). This CDR3 comprises 14 residues. Unmatched junction bases numbered 7, after V lost 7 bases and J lost 2 bases. The chain's CDR3 is CASKSGTANTEAFF. CDR3 in DNA: TGTGCCAGCAAGTCCGGGACAGCTAACACTGAAGCTTTCTTT.

This sequence joins TRBV6-6 and TRBJ2-5, with TRBD1 as a possible D gene (6 bases). Trimming removed 8 bases at V and 1 base at J, with 20 bases between. CDR1 MNHNY and CDR2 SVGAGI come from the germline V gene (reference sequence). This CDR3 has 16 residues. CDR3 amino acids: CASRTLRGRGQETQYF. CDR3 in DNA: TGTGCCAGCCGTACTCTCAGGGGAAGGGGCCAAGAGACCCAGTACTTC.